This is a list of T cell receptor beta chains from one sample in a study of CD4 and CD8 cells across lung adenocarcinoma regions. TCRdb reprocessed the PCR reads with MiXCR, giving one entry per CDR3 protein. The table has about 12,000 distinct CDR3 sequences, 40% to 50% seen once. The sequenced material came from CD8+ T cells from the margin of a lung tumor. Receptor source: a male donor with lung adenocarcinoma. The CD4 and CD8 labels of this study may be unreliable. Both conserved end residues are part of each CDR3. D genes are given only for firm matches. Not every row has a clone size; where given, it reads once, few, many or a size class.

D gene: .
J gene: TRBJ1-4
CDR3 length: 15
clone size: many
V gene: TRBV6-5
CDR3 protein: CASSFGETTNEKLFF
CDR3 DNA: TGTGCCAGCAGTTTCGGAGAAACAACTAATGAAAAACTGTTTTTT

D gene: TRBD2
J gene: TRBJ2-1
CDR3 length: 15
clone size: .
V gene: TRBV6-1
CDR3 protein: CASSDLAGEYNEQFF
CDR3 DNA: TGTGCCAGCAGTGACCTAGCGGGAGAATACAATGAGCAGTTCTTC

D gene: .
J gene: TRBJ2-3
CDR3 length: 17
clone size: .
V gene: TRBV6-8
CDR3 protein: CASSAGLADRGAETQYF
CDR3 DNA: TGTGCCAGCAGTGCCGGGCTCGCGGACCGGGGCGCAGAGACGCAGTACTTT

D gene: .
J gene: TRBJ2-3
CDR3 length: 14
clone size: many
V gene: TRBV27
CDR3 protein: CASSLRHNTDTQYF
CDR3 DNA: TGTGCCAGCAGTTTGAGACATAACACAGATACGCAGTATTTT

D gene: .
J gene: TRBJ2-5
CDR3 length: 15
clone size: medium-sized
V gene: TRBV6-5
CDR3 protein: CASSYRGVTYNEQYF
CDR3 DNA: TGTGCCAGCAGTTACAGGGGGGTCACCTACAATGAGCAGTACTTC

D gene: .
J gene: TRBJ1-1
CDR3 length: 12
clone size: .
V gene: TRBV6-5
CDR3 protein: CASSYGLTEAFF
CDR3 DNA: TGTGCCAGCAGTTACGGGCTCACTGAAGCTTTCTTT

D gene: TRBD1
J gene: TRBJ2-7
CDR3 length: 13
clone size: few
V gene: TRBV7-2
CDR3 protein: CASSPGQGNEQYF
CDR3 DNA: TGTGCCAGCAGCCCAGGACAGGGCAACGAGCAGTACTTC

D gene: .
J gene: TRBJ2-6
CDR3 length: 15
clone size: many
V gene: TRBV6-1
CDR3 protein: CASSDFHSGANVLTF
CDR3 DNA: TGTGCCAGCAGTGACTTCCACTCTGGGGCCAACGTCCTGACTTTC

D gene: .
J gene: TRBJ2-5
CDR3 length: 19
clone size: .
V gene: TRBV10-3
CDR3 protein: CAISGDAETGSSGQDTQYF
CDR3 DNA: TGTGCCATCAGTGGTGATGCGGAGACCGGGAGCAGTGGCCAAGATACCCAGTACTTC

D gene: TRBD2
J gene: TRBJ2-7
CDR3 length: 15
clone size: few
V gene: TRBV14
CDR3 protein: CASSRFRDYSYEQYF
CDR3 DNA: TGTGCCAGCAGCCGATTCCGGGACTACTCCTACGAGCAGTACTTC

D gene: TRBD1
J gene: TRBJ2-1
CDR3 length: 15
clone size: .
V gene: TRBV6-5
CDR3 protein: CASSFTTGVDNEQFF
CDR3 DNA: TGTGCCAGCAGTTTCACGACAGGGGTGGACAATGAGCAGTTCTTC

D gene: .
J gene: TRBJ2-4
CDR3 length: 17
clone size: .
V gene: TRBV6-1
CDR3 protein: CASSAALLKLDRVSQYF
CDR3 DNA: TGTGCCAGCAGTGCGGCGCTTCTGAAACTAGACCGAGTGTCCCAGTACTTC

D gene: .
J gene: TRBJ2-2
CDR3 length: 12
clone size: few
V gene: TRBV6-1
CDR3 protein: CASRQGSGELFF
CDR3 DNA: TGTGCCAGCAGACAGGGCTCCGGGGAGCTGTTTTTT

D gene: .
J gene: TRBJ2-4
CDR3 length: 17
clone size: .
V gene: TRBV6-1
CDR3 protein: CASSEALGSRAGESPYF
CDR3 DNA: TGTGCCAGCAGTGAGGCGCTCGGGAGCCGAGCCGGAGAGTCCCCGTACTTC

D gene: TRBD2
J gene: TRBJ2-7
CDR3 length: 18
clone size: .
V gene: TRBV7-2
CDR3 protein: CASSLASSGSSYSYEQYF
CDR3 DNA: TGTGCCAGCAGCTTAGCTTCTAGCGGGAGTTCCTACTCCTACGAGCAGTACTTC

D gene: .
J gene: TRBJ2-5
CDR3 length: 15
clone size: many
V gene: TRBV15
CDR3 protein: CATSRPGTAQETQYF
CDR3 DNA: TGTGCCACCAGCCGCCCTGGTACAGCCCAAGAGACCCAGTACTTC

D gene: .
J gene: TRBJ1-6
CDR3 length: 14
clone size: .
V gene: TRBV19
CDR3 protein: CATTTGHDISPLHF
CDR3 DNA: TGTGCCACCACCACGGGACATGACATTTCACCCCTCCACTTT